This TCR beta chain was found in a study of T cells in localized non-small cell lung cancer. Produced via immunoSEQ multiplex PCR; TCRdb's table is partial and in-frame only. The sample consists of roughly 14,000 clones, more than 65% of them appearing once. Germline V gene data show CDR1 as KGHSH and CDR2 as LQKENI. Trimming left V 5 bases short and J 6 bases short, with 8 bases between. This CDR3 comprises 12 residues. The receptor comes from a female donor over 55 with stage I squamous cell lung carcinoma. The source was peripheral blood, collected before any cancer treatment. This chain connects TRBV18 to TRBJ2-1; no firm D call. The CDR3 nucleotides read TGTGCCAGCTCAACGGAAGGCAATGAGCAGTTCTTC. It translates to CASSTEGNEQFF. The full variable domain, with the rest looked up from reference TRBV18 and TRBJ2-1, is NAGVMQNPRHLVRRRGQEARLRCSPMKGHSHVYWYRQLPEEGLKFMVYLQKENIIDESGMPKERFSAEFPKEGPSILRIQQVVRGDSAAYFCASSTEGNEQFFGPGTRLTVL.